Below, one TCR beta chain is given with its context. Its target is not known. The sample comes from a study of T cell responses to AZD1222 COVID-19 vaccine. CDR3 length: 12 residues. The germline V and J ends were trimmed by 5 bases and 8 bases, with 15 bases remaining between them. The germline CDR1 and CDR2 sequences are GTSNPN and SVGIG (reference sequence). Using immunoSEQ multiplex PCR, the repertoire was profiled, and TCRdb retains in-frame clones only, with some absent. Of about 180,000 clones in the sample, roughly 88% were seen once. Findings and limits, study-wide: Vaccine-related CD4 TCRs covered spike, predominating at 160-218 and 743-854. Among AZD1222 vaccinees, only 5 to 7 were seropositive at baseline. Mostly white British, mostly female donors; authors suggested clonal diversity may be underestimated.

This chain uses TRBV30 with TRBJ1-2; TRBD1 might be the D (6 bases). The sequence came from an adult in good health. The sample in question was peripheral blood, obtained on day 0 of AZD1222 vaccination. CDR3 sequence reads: CAWDQGLEGYTF. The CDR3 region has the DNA TGTGCCTGGGATCAGGGGTTGGAGGGCTACACCTTC.